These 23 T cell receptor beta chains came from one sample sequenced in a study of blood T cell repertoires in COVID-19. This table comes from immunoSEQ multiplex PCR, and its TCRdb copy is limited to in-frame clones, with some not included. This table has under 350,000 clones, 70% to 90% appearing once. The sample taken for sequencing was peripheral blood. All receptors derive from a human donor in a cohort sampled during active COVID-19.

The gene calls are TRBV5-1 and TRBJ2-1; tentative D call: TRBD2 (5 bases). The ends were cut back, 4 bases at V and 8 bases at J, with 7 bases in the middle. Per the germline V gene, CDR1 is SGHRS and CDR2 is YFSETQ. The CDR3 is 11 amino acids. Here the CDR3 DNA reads TGCGCCAGCAGCCACGGGGATGAGCAGTTCTTC. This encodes CASSHGDEQFF.

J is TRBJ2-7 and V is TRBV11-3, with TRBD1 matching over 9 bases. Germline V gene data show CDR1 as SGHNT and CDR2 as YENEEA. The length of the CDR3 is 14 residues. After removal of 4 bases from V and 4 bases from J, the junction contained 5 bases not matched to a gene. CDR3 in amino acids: CASSSGQGAYEQYF. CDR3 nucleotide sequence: TGTGCCAGCAGCTCGGGACAGGGAGCGTACGAGCAGTACTTC.

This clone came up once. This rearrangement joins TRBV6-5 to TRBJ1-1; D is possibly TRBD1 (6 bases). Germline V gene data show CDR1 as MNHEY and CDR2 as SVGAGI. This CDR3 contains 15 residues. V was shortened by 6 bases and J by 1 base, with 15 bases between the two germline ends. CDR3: CASSPRGLGNTEAFF. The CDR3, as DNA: TGTGCCAGCAGCCCCAGGGGCCTAGGGAACACTGAAGCTTTCTTT.

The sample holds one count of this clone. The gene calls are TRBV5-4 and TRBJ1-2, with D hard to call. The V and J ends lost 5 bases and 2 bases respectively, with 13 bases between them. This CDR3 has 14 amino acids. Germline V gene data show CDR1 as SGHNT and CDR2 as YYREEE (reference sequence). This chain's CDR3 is CASSFAARNYGYTF. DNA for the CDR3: TGTGCCAGCAGTTTTGCCGCTAGAAACTATGGCTACACCTTC.

The CDR3 sequence: CASSRGLGYTF. CDR3 in DNA: TGTGCCAGCAGCCGGGGGCTTGGCTACACCTTC. The rearrangement links TRBV3-1 (or the pseudogene TRBV3-2) to TRBJ1-2, with a tentative D call TRBD1 (6 bases). The CDR3 length is 11 residues. Per the germline V gene, CDR1 is LGHDT and CDR2 is YNNKEL (reference sequence). Deletions cut 4 bases from V and 7 bases from J, with 7 bases between.

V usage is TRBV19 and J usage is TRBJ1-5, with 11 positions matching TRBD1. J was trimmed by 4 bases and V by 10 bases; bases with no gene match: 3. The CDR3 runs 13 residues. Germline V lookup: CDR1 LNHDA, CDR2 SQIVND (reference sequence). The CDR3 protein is CAIGTGGNQPQHF. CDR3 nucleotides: TGTGCCATCGGGACAGGGGGGAATCAGCCCCAGCATTTT.

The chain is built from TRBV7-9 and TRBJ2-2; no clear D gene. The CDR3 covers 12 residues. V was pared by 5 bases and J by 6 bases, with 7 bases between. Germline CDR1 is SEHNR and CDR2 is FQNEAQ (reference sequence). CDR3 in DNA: TGTGCCAGCAGCCCAATCCCCGGGGAGCTGTTTTTT. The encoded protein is CASSPIPGELFF. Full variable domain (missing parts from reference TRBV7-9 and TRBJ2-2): DTGVSQNPRHKITKRGQNVTFRCDPISEHNRLYWYRQTLGQGPEFLTYFQNEAQLEKSRLLSDRFSAERPKGSFSTLEIQRTEQGDSAMYLCASSPIPGELFFGEGSRLTVL.

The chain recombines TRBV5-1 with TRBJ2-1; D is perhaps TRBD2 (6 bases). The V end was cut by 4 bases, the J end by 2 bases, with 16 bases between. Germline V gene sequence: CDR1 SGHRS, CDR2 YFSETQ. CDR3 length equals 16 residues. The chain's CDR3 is CASSPFAGSAYNEQFF. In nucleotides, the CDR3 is TGCGCCAGCAGCCCATTTGCGGGGAGCGCCTACAATGAGCAGTTCTTC.

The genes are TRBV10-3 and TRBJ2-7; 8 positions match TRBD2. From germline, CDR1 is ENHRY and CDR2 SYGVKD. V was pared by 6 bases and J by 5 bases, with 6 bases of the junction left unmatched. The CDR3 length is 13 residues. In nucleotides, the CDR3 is TGTGCCATCAGCGACGGGGGGGGTAACGAGCAGTACTTC. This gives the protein CAISDGGGNEQYF.

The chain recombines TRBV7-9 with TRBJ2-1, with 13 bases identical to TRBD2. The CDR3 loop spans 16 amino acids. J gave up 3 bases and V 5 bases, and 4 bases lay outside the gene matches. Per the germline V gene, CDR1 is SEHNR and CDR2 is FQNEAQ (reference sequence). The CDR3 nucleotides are TGTGCCAGCAGCCCGGGACTAGCGGGGCTCTACAATGAGCAGTTCTTC. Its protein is CASSPGLAGLYNEQFF.

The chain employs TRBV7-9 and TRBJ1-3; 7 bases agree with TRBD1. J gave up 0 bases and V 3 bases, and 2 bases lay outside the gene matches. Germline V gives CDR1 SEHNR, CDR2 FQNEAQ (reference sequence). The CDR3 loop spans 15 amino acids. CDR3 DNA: TGTGCCAGCAGCTTCGGGACAGCCTCTGGAAACACCATATATTTT. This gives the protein CASSFGTASGNTIYF.

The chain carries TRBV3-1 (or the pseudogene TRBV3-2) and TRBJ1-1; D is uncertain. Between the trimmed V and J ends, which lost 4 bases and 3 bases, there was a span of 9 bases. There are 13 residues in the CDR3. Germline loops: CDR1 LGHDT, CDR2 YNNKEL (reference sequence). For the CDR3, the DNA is TGTGCCAGCAGCCTCGGTACCCACACTGAAGCTTTCTTT. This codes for CASSLGTHTEAFF.

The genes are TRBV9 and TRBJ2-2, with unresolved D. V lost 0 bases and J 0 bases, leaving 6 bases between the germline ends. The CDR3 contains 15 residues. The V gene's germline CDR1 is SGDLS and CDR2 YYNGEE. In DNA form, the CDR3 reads TGTGCCAGCAGCGTAGATAATTCGAACACCGGGGAGCTGTTTTTT. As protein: CASSVDNSNTGELFF.

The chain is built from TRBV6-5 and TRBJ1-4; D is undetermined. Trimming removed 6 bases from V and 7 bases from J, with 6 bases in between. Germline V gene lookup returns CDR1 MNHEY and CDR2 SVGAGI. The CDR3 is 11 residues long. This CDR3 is CASRSPEKLFF. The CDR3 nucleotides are TGTGCCAGCAGATCTCCTGAAAAACTGTTTTTT.

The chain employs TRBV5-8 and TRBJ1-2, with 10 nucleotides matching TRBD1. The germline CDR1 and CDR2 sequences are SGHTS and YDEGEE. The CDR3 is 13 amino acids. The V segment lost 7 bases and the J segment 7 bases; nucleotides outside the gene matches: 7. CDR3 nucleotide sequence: TGTGCCAGCCGTGGACAGGGGGTCGTTGGCTACACCTTC. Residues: CASRGQGVVGYTF.

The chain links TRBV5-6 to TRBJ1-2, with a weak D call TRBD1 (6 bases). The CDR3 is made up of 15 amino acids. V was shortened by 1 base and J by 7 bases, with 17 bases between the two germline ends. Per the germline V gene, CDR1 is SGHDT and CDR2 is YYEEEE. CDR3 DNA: TGTGCCAGCAGCTTGAGGAAGGGGGTTACGGTTGGCTACACCTTC. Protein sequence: CASSLRKGVTVGYTF.

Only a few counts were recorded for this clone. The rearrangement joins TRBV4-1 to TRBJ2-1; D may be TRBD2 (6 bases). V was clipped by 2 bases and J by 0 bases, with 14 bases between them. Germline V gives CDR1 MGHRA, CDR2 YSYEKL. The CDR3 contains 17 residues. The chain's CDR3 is CASSQKAGFLSYNEQFF. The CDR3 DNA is TGCGCCAGCAGCCAAAAGGCGGGATTCCTCTCCTACAATGAGCAGTTCTTC.

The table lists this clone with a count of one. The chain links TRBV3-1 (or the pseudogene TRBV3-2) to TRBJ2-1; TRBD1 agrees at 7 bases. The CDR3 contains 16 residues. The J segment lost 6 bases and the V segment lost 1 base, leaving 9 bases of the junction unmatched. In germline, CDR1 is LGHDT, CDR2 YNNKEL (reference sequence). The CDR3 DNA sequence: TGTGCCAGCAGCCAAGCCGTACAGGGGCGAGCCAATGAGCAGTTCTTC. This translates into CASSQAVQGRANEQFF.

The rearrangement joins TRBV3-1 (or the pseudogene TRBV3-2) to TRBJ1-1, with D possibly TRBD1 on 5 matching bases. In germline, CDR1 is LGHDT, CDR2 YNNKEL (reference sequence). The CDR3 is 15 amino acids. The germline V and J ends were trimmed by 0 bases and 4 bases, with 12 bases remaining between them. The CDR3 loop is CASSQERSGGTEAFF. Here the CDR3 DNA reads TGTGCCAGCAGCCAAGAAAGGTCGGGGGGCACTGAAGCTTTCTTT.

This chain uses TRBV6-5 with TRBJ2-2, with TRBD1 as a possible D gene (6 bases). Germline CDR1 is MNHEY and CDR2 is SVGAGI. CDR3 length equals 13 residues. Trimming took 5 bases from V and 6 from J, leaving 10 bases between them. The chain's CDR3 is CASSPTGSGELFF. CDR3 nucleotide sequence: TGTGCCAGCAGTCCTACAGGGTCCGGGGAGCTGTTTTTT.

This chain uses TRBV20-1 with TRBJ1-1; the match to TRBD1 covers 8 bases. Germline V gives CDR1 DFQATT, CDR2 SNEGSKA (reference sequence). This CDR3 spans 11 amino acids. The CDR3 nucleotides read TGCAGGGCAACAGGGGGCACTGAAGCTTTCTTT. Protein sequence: CRATGGTEAFF.

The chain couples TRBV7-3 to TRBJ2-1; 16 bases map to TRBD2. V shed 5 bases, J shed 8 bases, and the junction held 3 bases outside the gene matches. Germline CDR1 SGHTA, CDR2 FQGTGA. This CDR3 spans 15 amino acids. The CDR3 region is CASSPGTSGGDEQFF. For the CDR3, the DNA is TGTGCCAGCAGCCCCGGGACTAGCGGGGGGGATGAGCAGTTCTTC.

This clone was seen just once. CDR3 in amino acids: CASSLRTVFSNYGYTF. CDR3 DNA: TGTGCCAGTAGTCTCCGGACAGTCTTTTCTAACTATGGCTACACCTTC. V gene TRBV19 combines with J gene TRBJ1-2; a weak D match, TRBD1 (6 bases). CDR3 size: 16 residues. CDR1 and CDR2 from the germline V gene are LNHDA and SQIVND (reference sequence). With 5 bases removed from V and 0 bases from J, the gap between germline ends came to 16 bases. Complete variable domain (other parts from reference TRBV19 and TRBJ1-2): DGGITQSPKYLFRKEGQNVTLSCEQNLNHDAMYWYRQDPGQGLRLIYYSQIVNDFQKGDIAEGYSVSREKKESFPLTVTSAQKNPTAFYLCASSLRTVFSNYGYTFGSGTRLTVV.